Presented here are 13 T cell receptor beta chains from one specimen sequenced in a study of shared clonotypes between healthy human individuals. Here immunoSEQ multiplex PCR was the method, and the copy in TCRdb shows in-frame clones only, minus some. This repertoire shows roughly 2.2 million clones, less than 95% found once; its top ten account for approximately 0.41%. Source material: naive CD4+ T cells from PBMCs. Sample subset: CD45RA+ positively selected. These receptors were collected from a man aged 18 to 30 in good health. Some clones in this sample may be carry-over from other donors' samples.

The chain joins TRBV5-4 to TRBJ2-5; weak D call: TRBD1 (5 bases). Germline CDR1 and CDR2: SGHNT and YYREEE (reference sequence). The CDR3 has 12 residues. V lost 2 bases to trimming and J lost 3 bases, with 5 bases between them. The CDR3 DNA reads TGTGCCAGCAGCTTACAGGAAGAGACCCAGTACTTC. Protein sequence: CASSLQEETQYF.

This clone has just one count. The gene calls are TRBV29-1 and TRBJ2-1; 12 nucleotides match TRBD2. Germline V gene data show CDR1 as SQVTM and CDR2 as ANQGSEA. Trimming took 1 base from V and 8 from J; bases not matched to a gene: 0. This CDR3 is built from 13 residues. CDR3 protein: CSVEASGRDEQFF. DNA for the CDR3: TGCAGCGTTGAAGCTAGCGGGAGGGATGAGCAGTTCTTC.

The CDR3 bases are TGTGCCAGCAGCTTAGGTCCAGAGGGGCTCCGGGAGCAGTTCTTC. Amino acid sequence: CASSLGPEGLREQFF. This chain joins TRBV7-2 and TRBJ2-1; D is tentatively TRBD1 or TRBD2 (5 bases each). Between the trimmed V and J ends, which lost 1 base and 10 bases, there was a span of 17 bases. The CDR3 is 15 amino acids. Germline V CDR1 and CDR2: SGHTA, FQGNSA.

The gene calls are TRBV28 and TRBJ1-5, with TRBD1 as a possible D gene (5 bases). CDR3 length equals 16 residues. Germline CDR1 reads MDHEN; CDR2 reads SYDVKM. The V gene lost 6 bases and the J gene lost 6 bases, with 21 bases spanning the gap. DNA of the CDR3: TGTGCCAGCAGAACCATCACGGGGGGAGTGAGTCAGCCCCAGCATTTT. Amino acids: CASRTITGGVSQPQHF.

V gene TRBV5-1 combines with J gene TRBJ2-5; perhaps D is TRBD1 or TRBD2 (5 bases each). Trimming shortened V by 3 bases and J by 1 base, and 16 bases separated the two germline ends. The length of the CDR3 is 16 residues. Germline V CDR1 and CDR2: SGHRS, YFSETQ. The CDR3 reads CASSSGRRGFQETQYF. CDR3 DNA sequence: TGCGCCAGCAGCTCGGGACGGCGTGGTTTCCAAGAGACCCAGTACTTC.

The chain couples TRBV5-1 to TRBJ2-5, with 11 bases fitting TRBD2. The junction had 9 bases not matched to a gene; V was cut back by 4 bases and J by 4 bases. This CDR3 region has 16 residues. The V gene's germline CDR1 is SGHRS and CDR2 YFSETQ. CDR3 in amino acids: CASSRGLAGGRETQYF. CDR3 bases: TGCGCCAGCAGCCGGGGGCTAGCGGGAGGAAGAGAGACCCAGTACTTC.

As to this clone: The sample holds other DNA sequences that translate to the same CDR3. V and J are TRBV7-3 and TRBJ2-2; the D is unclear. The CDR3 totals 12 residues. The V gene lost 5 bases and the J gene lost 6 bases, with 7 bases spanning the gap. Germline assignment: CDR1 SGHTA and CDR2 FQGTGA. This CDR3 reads CASSLPPGELFF. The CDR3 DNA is TGTGCCAGCAGCCTACCTCCCGGGGAGCTGTTTTTT.

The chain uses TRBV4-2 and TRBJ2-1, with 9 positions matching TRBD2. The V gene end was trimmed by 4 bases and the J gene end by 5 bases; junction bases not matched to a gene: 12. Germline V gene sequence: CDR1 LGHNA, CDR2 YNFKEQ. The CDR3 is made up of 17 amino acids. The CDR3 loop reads CASSRRTVVAGDNEQFF. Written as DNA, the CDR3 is TGTGCCAGCAGCCGCCGGACTGTGGTAGCGGGGGACAATGAGCAGTTCTTC.

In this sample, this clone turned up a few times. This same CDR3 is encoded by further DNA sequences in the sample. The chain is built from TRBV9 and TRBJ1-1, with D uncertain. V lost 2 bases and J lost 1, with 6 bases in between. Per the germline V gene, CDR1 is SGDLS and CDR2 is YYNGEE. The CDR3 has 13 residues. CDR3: CASSVGRNTEAFF. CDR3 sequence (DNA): TGTGCCAGCAGCGTTGGACGGAACACTGAAGCTTTCTTT.

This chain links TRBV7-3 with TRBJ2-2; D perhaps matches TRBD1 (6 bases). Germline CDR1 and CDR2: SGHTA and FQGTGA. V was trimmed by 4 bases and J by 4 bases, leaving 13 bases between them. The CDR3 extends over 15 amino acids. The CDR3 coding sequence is TGTGCCAGCAGCTCACGGACAGCAGGCACCGGGGAGCTGTTTTTT. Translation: CASSSRTAGTGELFF.

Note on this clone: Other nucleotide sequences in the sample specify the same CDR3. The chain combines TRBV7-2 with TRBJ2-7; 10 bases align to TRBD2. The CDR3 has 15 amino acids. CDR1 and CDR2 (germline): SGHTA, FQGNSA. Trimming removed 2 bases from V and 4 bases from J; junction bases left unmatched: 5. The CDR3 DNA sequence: TGTGCCAGCAGCTTATCGCTAGCGGGAGCGTACGAGCAGTACTTC. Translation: CASSLSLAGAYEQYF.

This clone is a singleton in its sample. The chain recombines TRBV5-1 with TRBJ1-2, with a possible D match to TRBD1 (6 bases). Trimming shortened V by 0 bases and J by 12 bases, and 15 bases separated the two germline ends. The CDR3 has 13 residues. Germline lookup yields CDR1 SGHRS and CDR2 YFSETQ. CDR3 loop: CASSLDTGAPNTF. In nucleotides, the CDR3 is TGCGCCAGCAGCTTGGATACGGGGGCCCCAAACACCTTC.

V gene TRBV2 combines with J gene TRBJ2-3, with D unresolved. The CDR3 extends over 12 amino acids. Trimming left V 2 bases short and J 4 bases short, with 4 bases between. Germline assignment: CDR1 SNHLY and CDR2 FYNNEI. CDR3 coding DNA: TGTGCCAGCAGTGAAACTCCAGATACGCAGTATTTT. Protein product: CASSETPDTQYF.